The 32 T cell receptor beta chains in this list originate from one sample, sequenced in a study of blood T cells in healthy people across ages. The use of a sample-barcoded 5' primer and a J-beta primer mix characterized a second PCR of roughly 6 to 11 cycles. MiXCR, applied by TCRdb to the 5' RACE reads, yields one record per CDR3 protein. The data hold about a million distinct CDR3 sequences, with roughly half observed a single time. The sample was blood. The receptors originated from an older woman in good health.

V usage is TRBV9 and J usage is TRBJ2-5; 10 bases are shared with TRBD2. V shed 3 bases and J 1 base; nucleotides not matched to a gene: 6. The CDR3 contains 16 residues. Germline V CDR1 and CDR2: SGDLS, YYNGEE. CDR3 sequence (DNA): TGTGCCAGCAGCGCCGGACTAGCGGCTCTCCAAGAGACCCAGTACTTC. Encoded protein: CASSAGLAALQETQYF.

The chain uses TRBV7-2 and TRBJ2-5; D is undetermined. Germline loops: CDR1 SGHTA, CDR2 FQGNSA. The CDR3 has 13 amino acids. V was cut by 5 bases and J by 5 bases, with 12 bases left in between. In DNA, the CDR3 is TGTGCCAGCAGCACCATAGCCGAGGAGACCCAGTACTTC. Amino acid sequence: CASSTIAEETQYF.

A remark on this clonotype: A read error is possible here, since a much larger clone lies one base away. This rearrangement joins TRBV7-9 to TRBJ2-6; TRBD2 is a possible D gene (5 bases). The CDR3 is 15 residues long. CDR1 and CDR2 from the germline V gene are SEHNR and FQNEAQ (reference sequence). In nucleotides, the CDR3 is TGTACCAGCGGCCTCCGCAAAACTGGGGCCAACGTCCTGACTTTC. Encoded protein: CTSGLRKTGANVLTF.

This clonotype is a singleton in its sample. The chain is built from TRBV6-6 and TRBJ2-7; 12 positions agree with TRBD2. The CDR3 consists of 17 residues. In germline, CDR1 is MNHNY, CDR2 SVGAGI (reference sequence). Germline trimming cut 2 bases from V and 3 bases from J; bases unmatched to any gene: 8. The CDR3 DNA reads as TGTGCCAGCAGTTACCTGCCGAGGACTAGCGGGGACTACGAGCAGTACTTC. Translating it yields CASSYLPRTSGDYEQYF.

This clonotype was picked up one time. The V and J genes are TRBV13 and TRBJ2-3; D remains ambiguous. Germline V lookup: CDR1 PRHDT, CDR2 FYEKMQ (reference sequence). The length of the CDR3 is 18 residues. V gave up 6 bases and J gave up 0 bases, with 22 bases separating them. The CDR3 reads CASRRMPKSVYSTDTQYF. The CDR3 DNA reads as TGTGCCAGCAGACGAATGCCCAAATCGGTTTACAGCACAGATACGCAGTATTTT. Complete variable domain (other parts from reference TRBV13 and TRBJ2-3): AAGVIQSPRHLIKEKRETATLKCYPIPRHDTVYWYQQGPGQDPQFLISFYEKMQSDKGSIPDRFSAQQFSDYHSELNMSSLELGDSALYFCASRRMPKSVYSTDTQYFGPGTRLTVL.

This CDR3 is CASAGPGTGNGYTF. CDR3 DNA sequence: TGCGCCAGCGCGGGGCCCGGGACAGGGAACGGCTACACCTTC. V gene TRBV5-1 combines with J gene TRBJ1-2; 9 bases are a match to TRBD1. The CDR3 has 14 residues. Losses at the gene ends were 7 bases for V and 8 bases for J; bases not matched to a gene: 12. Germline V gives CDR1 SGHRS, CDR2 YFSETQ. Variable domain in full (rest from reference TRBV5-1 and TRBJ1-2): KAGVTQTPRYLIKTRGQQVTLSCSPISGHRSVSWYQQTPGQGLQFLFEYFSETQRNKGNFPGRFSGRQFSNSRSEMNVSTLELGDSALYLCASAGPGTGNGYTFGSGTRLTVV.

This chain joins TRBV6-1 and TRBJ1-5; D not certain. Germline V CDR1 and CDR2: MNHNS, SASEGT. V was shortened by 1 base and J by 9 bases, with 7 bases between the two germline ends. The CDR3 totals 12 residues. CDR3 loop: CASSEGERPQHF. In nucleotides, the CDR3 is TGTGCCAGCAGTGAAGGGGAACGGCCCCAGCATTTT.

This clonotype was seen only once. The CDR3 sequence is CATSRRTDTQYF. The CDR3 bases are TGTGCCACCAGTAGGAGGACAGATACGCAGTATTTT. The rearrangement links TRBV24-1 to TRBJ2-3, with D possibly TRBD2 on 5 matching bases. The CDR3 runs 12 residues. Trimming pared 6 bases from V and 3 bases from J, leaving 6 bases between. CDR1 KGHDR and CDR2 SFDVKD come from the germline V gene.

This clonotype was seen more than once but under ten times. The chain has TRBV12-3 or TRBV12-4 and TRBJ1-2; 10 bases are shared with TRBD1. This CDR3 region has 16 residues. V lost 7 bases to trimming and J lost 2 bases; unmatched junction nucleotides: 10. CDR3 DNA: TGTGCCAGCAACGCCCGGGACAGGGGTGGGAACTATGGCTACACCTTC. This codes for CASNARDRGGNYGYTF.

Of note for this clonotype: The junction departs from the called germline gene at one end, perhaps through a read error. This rearrangement joins TRBV4-2 to TRBJ2-6, with no clear D. CDR1 is LGHNA, CDR2 YNFKEQ, per germline. The CDR3 is 15 residues long. Here the CDR3 reads CASCQVSAGANVLTF. The CDR3 bases are TGTGCCAGCTGCCAAGTATCAGCTGGGGCCAACGTCCTGACTTTC.

This rearrangement joins TRBV24-1 to TRBJ1-5; D not resolved. From germline, CDR1 is KGHDR and CDR2 SFDVKD. The CDR3 has 12 residues. Trimming shortened V by 7 bases and J by 7 bases, and 10 bases separated the two germline ends. The CDR3 DNA follows: TGTGCCACCAGCTTCCATGGGCAGCCCCAGCATTTT. It is translated as CATSFHGQPQHF.

The chain is built from TRBV10-3 and TRBJ2-4; TRBD1 aligns across 11 bases. Matching the DNA end better, TRBJ2-7 makes the J call doubtful. Germline CDR1 and CDR2: ENHRY and SYGVKD. CDR3 length equals 14 residues. The CDR3 sequence: CAINPGTGGYEQYF. The CDR3, as DNA: TGTGCCATCAATCCCGGGACAGGGGGCTACGAGCAGTACTTC.

This clonotype was seen more than once but under ten times. The rearrangement joins TRBV2 to TRBJ2-7, with D possibly being TRBD2 (7 bases). The CDR3 runs 11 residues. The germline V and J ends were trimmed by 6 bases and 7 bases, with 10 bases remaining between them. CDR1 and CDR2 (germline): SNHLY, FYNNEI. CDR3 nucleotides: TGTGCCAGCAGCGGGGGGACAGAGCAGTACTTC. Residues: CASSGGTEQYF.

Written as DNA, the CDR3 is TGTGCCAGCAGCTTAGGGGGACTAGAATACAATGAGCAGTTCTTC. Translated, it gives CASSLGGLEYNEQFF. This chain joins TRBV7-2 and TRBJ2-1; 8 bases agree with TRBD2. Looked up from germline, CDR1 is SGHTA and CDR2 is FQGNSA. This CDR3 is 15 amino acids long. V shed 1 base and J 4 bases; nucleotides not matched to a gene: 3.

The rearrangement joins TRBV20-1 to TRBJ1-2; D is unresolved. The V gene lost 3 bases and the J gene lost 4 bases, with 12 bases spanning the gap. From germline, CDR1 is DFQATT and CDR2 SNEGSKA (reference sequence). The CDR3 runs 13 residues. CDR3 loop: CSASLGFGYGYTF. CDR3 in DNA: TGCAGTGCTAGTTTAGGCTTCGGCTATGGCTACACCTTC.

The table lists this clonotype with a count of one. Mismatch with germline at one junction end may stem from a read error. The chain carries TRBV4-1 and TRBJ2-7, with 8 nucleotides matching TRBD1. The germline gives CDR1 MGHRA, CDR2 YSYEKL. This CDR3 is 14 amino acids long. The CDR3 sequence: CASRQGTGSYEQYF. Written as DNA, the CDR3 is TGCGCCAGCAGACAAGGGACAGGCTCCTACGAGCAGTACTTC.

The genes are TRBV15 and TRBJ2-3; D ambiguous. The V end lost 3 bases, the J end lost 2 bases, and 9 bases lay between the germline ends. The CDR3 length is 14 residues. Germline V CDR1 and CDR2: LNHNV, YYDKDF (reference sequence). The CDR3, as DNA: TGTGCCACCAGCAGCGGGCGGAACACAGATACGCAGTATTTT. This gives the protein CATSSGRNTDTQYF.

V is TRBV20-1 and J is TRBJ2-7, with a tentative D call TRBD2 (6 bases). V lost 2 bases, J lost 3 bases, and 11 bases lay in between. The germline V gene has CDR1 DFQATT and CDR2 SNEGSKA (reference sequence). The CDR3 is 13 residues long. The CDR3 protein is CSARRDSLYEQYF. CDR3 coding DNA: TGCAGTGCTAGACGGGACTCCCTCTACGAGCAGTACTTC.

This rearrangement joins TRBV12-3 or TRBV12-4 to TRBJ2-7, with D hard to call. CDR3 length equals 14 residues. V lost 4 bases and J 0 bases, leaving 10 bases between the germline ends. Written as DNA, the CDR3 is TGTGCCAGCAGTTCCAACCGACACTCCTACGAGCAGTACTTC. Its translation is CASSSNRHSYEQYF.

The chain employs TRBV6-2 or TRBV6-3 and TRBJ2-3, with 7 positions matching TRBD1. Germline-derived CDR1 and CDR2 are MNHEY and SVGEGT. V lost 4 bases, J lost 3 bases, and 13 bases stayed unmatched. This CDR3 spans 17 amino acids. The CDR3 is CASSWRQGQTVTDTQYF. The CDR3 coding sequence is TGTGCCAGCAGTTGGAGACAGGGACAAACTGTGACAGATACGCAGTATTTT.

The V call is TRBV14, the J call TRBJ2-6; D is unclear. Germline lookup yields CDR1 SGHDN and CDR2 FVKESK. The V end was cut by 1 base, the J end by 0 bases, with 10 bases between. This CDR3 is 17 amino acids long. The CDR3 DNA sequence: TGTGCCAGCAGCCAAGGACTGCTAAACTCTGGGGCCAACGTCCTGACTTTC. Its translation: CASSQGLLNSGANVLTF.

This clonotype was seen a single time. This chain joins TRBV6-1 and TRBJ2-3; 14 nucleotides agree with TRBD2. CDR1 and CDR2 from the germline V gene are MNHNS and SASEGT. This CDR3 has 15 amino acids. Trimming removed 8 bases from V and 5 bases from J; junction bases left unmatched: 6. The CDR3 region is CASCGLAGGLDTQYF. CDR3 nucleotides: TGTGCCAGCTGCGGACTAGCGGGAGGATTAGATACGCAGTATTTT.

V and J are TRBV7-6 and TRBJ2-2; TRBD2 agrees at 13 bases. Germline V gene data show CDR1 as SGHVS and CDR2 as FNYEAQ. The CDR3 spans 18 residues. Losses at the gene ends were 5 bases for V and 4 bases for J; bases not matched to a gene: 10. The CDR3 DNA follows: TGTGCCAGCAGCACCTGGACTAGCGGGAGAGGGCGCACCGGGGAGCTGTTTTTT. Amino acid sequence: CASSTWTSGRGRTGELFF.

The gene calls are TRBV7-9 and TRBJ2-7, with no clear D. The CDR3 is 15 amino acids. Trimming pared 4 bases from V and 2 bases from J, leaving 15 bases between. The germline V gene has CDR1 SEHNR and CDR2 FQNEAQ (reference sequence). The CDR3 loop is CASSSAEEPPYEQYF. The DNA for the CDR3 is TGTGCCAGCAGCTCGGCTGAGGAGCCTCCCTACGAGCAGTACTTC.

At least ten counts were recorded for this clonotype. V usage is TRBV20-1 and J usage is TRBJ2-7; tentatively, D is TRBD1 (6 bases). Germline V gives CDR1 DFQATT, CDR2 SNEGSKA (reference sequence). The CDR3 is made up of 13 amino acids. V shed 1 base and J shed 5 bases, with 12 bases lying between them. The CDR3 nucleotides read TGCAGTGCTAGAGTTTGGGGGCGGAACGAGCAGTACTTC. Amino acid sequence: CSARVWGRNEQYF.

This clonotype was counted only a few times. V usage is TRBV14 and J usage is TRBJ1-1, with D uncertain. The germline CDR1 and CDR2 sequences are SGHDN and FVKESK. The CDR3 runs 13 residues. V was cut by 1 base and J by 8 bases, with 11 bases left in between. The CDR3 DNA reads as TGTGCCAGCAGCCAAGTACCGGGAGCCGAAGCTTTCTTT. Encoded protein: CASSQVPGAEAFF.

This clonotype was counted only a few times. This chain uses TRBV5-6 with TRBJ1-5; 9 nucleotides match TRBD1. Germline-derived CDR1 and CDR2 are SGHDT and YYEEEE. Trimming took 4 bases from V and 4 from J; bases not matched to a gene: 3. The CDR3 contains 14 residues. The CDR3 DNA is TGTGCCAGCAGCGTCGGACAGGGGAATCAGCCCCAGCATTTT. It yields the protein CASSVGQGNQPQHF.

V usage is TRBV28 and J usage is TRBJ2-3; 9 bases are shared with TRBD2. Per the germline V gene, CDR1 is MDHEN and CDR2 is SYDVKM. The CDR3 covers 14 residues. The V gene end was trimmed by 3 bases and the J gene end by 6 bases; junction bases not matched to a gene: 4. In DNA form, the CDR3 reads TGTGCCAGCAGTTTCGCGGGAGGGCCGGATACGCAGTATTTT. Residues: CASSFAGGPDTQYF.

The rearrangement joins TRBV13 to TRBJ2-3; no clear D gene. CDR1 and CDR2 from the germline V gene are PRHDT and FYEKMQ (reference sequence). The length of the CDR3 is 17 residues. Trimming stripped 8 bases from V and 2 bases from J, with 23 bases between. The CDR3 loop reads CASGPNGNRRPTDTQYF. CDR3 nucleotide sequence: TGTGCCAGCGGTCCTAATGGGAACCGGCGTCCCACAGATACGCAGTATTTT. The whole variable domain, filled in from reference TRBV13 and TRBJ2-3, reads AAGVIQSPRHLIKEKRETATLKCYPIPRHDTVYWYQQGPGQDPQFLISFYEKMQSDKGSIPDRFSAQQFSDYHSELNMSSLELGDSALYFCASGPNGNRRPTDTQYFGPGTRLTVL.

The chain employs TRBV5-8 and TRBJ2-3; weak D call: TRBD2 (6 bases). The germline gives CDR1 SGHTS, CDR2 YDEGEE. The V end lost 4 bases, the J end lost 2 bases, and 14 bases lay between the germline ends. The CDR3 loop spans 15 amino acids. In DNA, the CDR3 is TGTGCCAGCAGCACACCGGGACTTTTCACAGATACGCAGTATTTT. This codes for CASSTPGLFTDTQYF.

This clonotype was detected a few times. V and J are TRBV3-1 and TRBJ2-1; 8 bases agree with TRBD2. The CDR3 runs 15 residues. V was pared by 3 bases and J by 2 bases, with 3 bases of the junction left unmatched. Germline V gives CDR1 LGHDT, CDR2 YNNKEL (reference sequence). CDR3 in amino acids: CASSQTSVPYNEQFF. The CDR3, as DNA: TGTGCCAGCAGCCAGACTAGCGTACCCTACAATGAGCAGTTCTTC.

This clonotype occurred a few times. V usage is TRBV20-1 and J usage is TRBJ2-7; D possibly corresponds to TRBD1 (5 bases). V was clipped by 0 bases and J by 0 bases, with 15 bases between them. The CDR3 is made up of 16 amino acids. CDR1 is DFQATT, CDR2 SNEGSKA, per germline (reference sequence). Here the CDR3 DNA reads TGCAGTGCTAGAGATCAGGGTGATAAGAGCTCCTACGAGCAGTACTTC. It is translated as CSARDQGDKSSYEQYF.